This T cell receptor beta chain is from a study of T cells in tuberculosis (dated by TCRdb to between 2018 and 2020). At the level of the whole study: To characterize T cells specific for the mycobacterial lipid antigen glucose monomycolate (GMM), the study used CD1B tetramers together with high-throughput TCR immunosequencing. Paper-wide results and their limitations: T cells binding the CD1B-GMM tetramer with low affinity may have been missed by the stringent sort gate.

Because TCR-alpha and TCR-beta chains were sequenced unpaired, no information on chain pairing was available. TCR libraries were generated with the immunoSEQ multiplex PCR assay, using TCR-beta and/or TCR-alpha/delta assays for each sample. The Illumina high-throughput platform was used to sequence the amplified TCR libraries. Per the source publication's procedure: Clustering and dimensionality reduction were performed using pairwise TCRdist distances among GMM-specific receptors from ex vivo sorted or in vitro expanded T cells. Sequence motifs, defined by gene usage and CDR3 content, were tested for enrichment in tetramer-positive compared with tetramer-negative populations. Not all clones reach the TCRdb copy of this immuneACCESS table, which keeps in-frame sequences only. Checked studies attribute under half of the gap to unresolved V genes and leave the rest unexplained. The V and J calls and clone size come from that table; D and trimming were worked out from the DNA. This sample gives 55,000 to 60,000 clones in total; approximately 85% of them show up just once. 20% to 25% of the sample is in the top ten clones.

V lost 10 bases and J lost 9 bases; the stretch between them is 16 bases long. From its cysteine to its phenylalanine, the CDR3 spans 13 amino acids. The kept DNA is CDR3 alone, 39 bases in frame from the first base. CDR1 is given as LNHDA and CDR2 as SQIVND, both from the germline V gene (reference sequence). PBMC were thawed, rested overnight, stained with GMM-loaded CD1B tetramer, a Live/Dead dye and anti-CD3, and then sorted on a FACS Aria II. C32 glucose monomycolate purified from Rhodococcus equi was loaded onto CD1B tetramers. Before cryopreservation, the PBMC used for tetramer sorting had been depleted of CD14-expressing monocytes as part of a separate study. From each donor, approximately 100,000 tetramer-negative cells were sorted and analyzed together with the tetramer-positive cells. Antigen-specific T cells were sorted from four healthy South African adults using GMM-loaded CD1B tetramers.

As to this clone: There are no base qualities to consult, and no much larger clone falls within one base.

Sequencing input: CD1b-GMM tetramer-negative cells sorted from PBMCs. The sample's cell subset or site label, decoded: T cells not binding CD1B-GMM tetramer, sorted from same donor. The clonotype was recovered from an adult woman with latent tuberculosis. The sequence joins TRBV19 to TRBJ1-6; a tentative D call is TRBD1 (5 bases match). The CDR3: CATRSRQTSPLHF. At the DNA level, the sequence is TGTGCCACGAGGTCCCGACAGACTTCACCCCTCCACTTT. Full variable domain (CDR3 extended with the reference TRBV19 and TRBJ1-6 proteins): DGGITQSPKYLFRKEGQNVTLSCEQNLNHDAMYWYRQDPGQGLRLIYYSQIVNDFQKGDIAEGYSVSREKKESFPLTVTSAQKNPTAFYLCATRSRQTSPLHFGNGTRLTVT.